This record looks at one TCR beta chain sequence and its context. Its antigen is undetermined. Treatment reported: approximately 10-day PBMC culture with coronavirus spike peptide pools or control peptides (ViraFEST assay). The sample is drawn from a study of vaccination and CD4 T cells after COVID-19. For the study at large: Convalescent patients had positive nasal swab PCR results for SARS-CoV-2. Disease was mild in eight to ten and severe in one. Median time from COVID diagnosis to post-COVID sampling was over 85 days (35 to 161).

Sequencing of the DNA from cultured CD4+ T cells was carried out with the Oncomine TCR Beta short-read assay. A single record per CDR3 protein comes from TCRdb applying MiXCR to the PCR reads. The repertoire holds around 10,000 distinct CDR3 sequences, with roughly half as singletons. The sequence was collected from a human donor who had recovered from COVID-19. Sample: CD4+ T cells from blood, cultured in vitro.

The CDR3 DNA reads TGCAGTGCTAGAGACGGGTCAAAGTTAGGCGATGAGCAGTTCTTC. This translates into CSARDGSKLGDEQFF. V usage is TRBV20-1 and J usage is TRBJ2-1; D remains ambiguous. Germline lookup yields CDR1 DFQATT and CDR2 SNEGSKA (reference sequence). The V gene lost 0 bases and the J gene lost 8 bases, with 17 bases spanning the gap. The CDR3 runs 15 residues.